Given below is one TCR beta chain in context. Its antigen remains unknown. This sample is part of a study of long-term antiretroviral therapy in people with HIV. Runs used v3.0 of the immunoSEQ assay and were done at survey level. Here immunoSEQ multiplex PCR was the method, and the copy in TCRdb shows in-frame clones only, minus some. The sample consists of tens of thousands of clones, roughly 94% of them appearing once. Study-level findings and limits: Among HIV repertoires, CDR3 length ranges were narrower than those of controls. Information pertaining to ART adherence, viral resistance or therapeutic modifications was not obtained.

The CDR3 length is 15 residues. Material: unsorted PBMCs, obtained 5.3 years after starting antiretroviral therapy. This receptor was obtained from a man between 50 and 59 years old with HIV. The chain couples TRBV21-1 to TRBJ2-7; the table gives TRBD2 as D, unverified against the DNA. TRBV21-1 is deemed a pseudogene. In DNA, the CDR3 is TGTGCCAGCAGTCCTCCCGGAGTACGGACCTACGAGCAGTACTTC. Its protein product is CASSPPGVRTYEQYF.